The clone carrying this T cell receptor beta chain occurred many times. V was cut by 1 base and J by 1 base, with 19 bases left in between. The germline V gene has CDR1 DFQATT and CDR2 SNEGSKA (reference sequence). This CDR3 has 17 amino acids. The entry originates in a study of spatial heterogeneity in lung cancer. Overall study context: Among detected sequences, beta-chain ones consistently exceeded alpha-chain ones in number. In the raw reads, each unique TCR and UMI combination was present more than ten times on average.

TCR cDNA molecules each carried a unique molecular identifier. TCRdb analysed the 5' RACE reads with MiXCR anew, one entry per CDR3 protein. The sample records about 6,900 distinct CDR3 sequences, approximately 3.9% being singletons. Documented time point: sample taken at primary tumor resection. Sequencing of whole RNA from tumor, nontumor lung or frozen PBMC involved no sorting. Donors were roughly 70 untreated early-stage non-small cell lung cancer patients. The input for sequencing was normal lung tissue next to the tumor, taken at surgery. V gene TRBV20-1 combines with J gene TRBJ1-1; the D is unclear. The sequence was obtained from a female donor with early-stage non-small cell lung cancer. The CDR3 DNA reads TGCAGTGCTAGAGCGGCTGGTGGGGATCCGGGGAACACTGAAGCTTTCTTT. Its translation is CSARAAGGDPGNTEAFF.